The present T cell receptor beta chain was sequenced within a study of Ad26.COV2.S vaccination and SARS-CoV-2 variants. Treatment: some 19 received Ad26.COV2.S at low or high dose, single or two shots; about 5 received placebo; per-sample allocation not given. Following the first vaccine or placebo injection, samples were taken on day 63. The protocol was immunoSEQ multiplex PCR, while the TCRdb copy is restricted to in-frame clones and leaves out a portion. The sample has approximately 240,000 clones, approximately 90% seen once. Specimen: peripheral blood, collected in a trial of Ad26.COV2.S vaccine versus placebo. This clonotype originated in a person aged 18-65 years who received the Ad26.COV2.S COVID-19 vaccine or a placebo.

CDR3: CASSITGVSYNEQFF. CDR3 coding DNA: TGTGCCAGTAGTATAACGGGGGTAAGCTACAATGAGCAGTTCTTC. The gene calls are TRBV19 and TRBJ2-1; D may be TRBD2 (6 bases). The length of the CDR3 is 15 residues. Between the trimmed V and J ends, which lost 2 bases and 3 bases, there was a span of 11 bases. Germline V gene data show CDR1 as LNHDA and CDR2 as SQIVND (reference sequence).